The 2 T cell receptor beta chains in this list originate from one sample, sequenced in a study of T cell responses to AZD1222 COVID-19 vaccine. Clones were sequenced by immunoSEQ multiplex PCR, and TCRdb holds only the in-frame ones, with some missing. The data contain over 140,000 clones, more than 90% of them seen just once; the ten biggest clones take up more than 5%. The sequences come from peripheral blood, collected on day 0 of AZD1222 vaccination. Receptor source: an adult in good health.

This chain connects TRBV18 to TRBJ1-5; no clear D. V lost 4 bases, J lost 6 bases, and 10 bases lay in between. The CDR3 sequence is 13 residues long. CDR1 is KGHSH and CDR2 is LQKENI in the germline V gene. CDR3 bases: TGTGCCAGCTCACTGGACCGAAGTCAGCCCCAGCATTTT. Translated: CASSLDRSQPQHF.

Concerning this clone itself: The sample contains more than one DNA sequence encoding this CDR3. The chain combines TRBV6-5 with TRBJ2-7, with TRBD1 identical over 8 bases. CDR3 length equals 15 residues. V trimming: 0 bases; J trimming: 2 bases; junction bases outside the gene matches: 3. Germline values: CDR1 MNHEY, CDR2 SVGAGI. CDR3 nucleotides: TGTGCCAGCAGTTACTCCGGGACAGGAACCTACGAGCAGTACTTC. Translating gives CASSYSGTGTYEQYF.